Presented here are 28 T cell receptor beta chains from one specimen sequenced in a study of T cell repertoires in cytomegalovirus infection. In TCRdb, the reads were re-called with MiXCR into one record per CDR3 protein. The sample holds 150,000 to 200,000 distinct CDR3 sequences, roughly a fifth seen once. The sequenced material came from PBMCs. The receptor set was obtained from a human donor in good health (CMV status not recorded). Some clones in this sample may be carry-over from other donors' samples.

J is TRBJ1-2 and V is TRBV5-1; no clear D. Trimming pared 5 bases from V and 8 bases from J, leaving 13 bases between. This CDR3 contains 12 residues. Per the germline V gene, CDR1 is SGHRS and CDR2 is YFSETQ. CDR3 sequence (DNA): TGCGCCAGCAGAGAAGTGGGAGACGGCTACACCTTC. It translates to CASREVGDGYTF.

The chain carries TRBV6-6 and TRBJ1-3; D remains unclear. Trimming cost V 6 bases and J 0 bases, with 18 bases left between them. Germline V gene sequence: CDR1 MNHNY, CDR2 SVGAGI (reference sequence). The CDR3 loop spans 17 amino acids. DNA for the CDR3: TGTGCCAGCAGGGACCGGGCTCCACTAATCTCTGGAAACACCATATATTTT. It is translated as CASRDRAPLISGNTIYF.

This clonotype was counted many times. This chain joins TRBV28 and TRBJ2-1, with TRBD2 matching over 7 bases. The CDR3 contains 16 residues. CDR1 MDHEN and CDR2 SYDVKM come from the germline V gene. The J segment lost 7 bases and the V segment lost 10 bases, leaving 19 bases of the junction unmatched. The CDR3 region is CATNSRLAPRGNEQFF. CDR3 bases: TGTGCCACCAACTCTAGACTAGCCCCCCGAGGGAATGAGCAGTTCTTC.

This sequence joins TRBV6-1 and TRBJ2-1, with D perhaps TRBD1 (6 bases). V was cut by 4 bases and J by 0 bases, with 10 bases left in between. The CDR3 runs 15 residues. CDR1 and CDR2 (germline): MNHNS, SASEGT. Here the CDR3 DNA reads TGTGCCAGCAGTGGATCCAGGGGCTCCTACAATGAGCAGTTCTTC. This gives the protein CASSGSRGSYNEQFF.

This clonotype was seen only a few times. The chain is built from TRBV12-3 or TRBV12-4 and TRBJ2-2; TRBD2 is a possible D gene (5 bases). CDR3 size: 16 residues. The ends were cut back, 0 bases at V and 0 bases at J, with 8 bases in the middle. The chain's CDR3 is CASSLALAANTGELFF. CDR3 DNA sequence: TGTGCCAGCAGTTTAGCGCTAGCCGCGAACACCGGGGAGCTGTTTTTT.

This clonotype has a single count. No DNA is shown, since the ends of the CDR3 on it are uncertain; the CDR3 is the one TCRdb lists. The chain employs TRBV28 and TRBJ2-6; TRBD1 is the table's D call, not checked against the DNA. CDR1 and CDR2 (germline): MDHEN, SYDVKM. The CDR3 contains 17 residues when both ends are counted. Here the CDR3 reads CASTSGQRSSGANVLTF.

This clonotype was counted a single time. The chain is built from TRBV28 and TRBJ2-5; D might be TRBD2 (7 bases). CDR3 length: 16 residues. Trimming pared 7 bases from V and 4 bases from J, leaving 22 bases between. Germline values: CDR1 MDHEN, CDR2 SYDVKM. The CDR3 DNA is TGTGCCAGCAAAAAACTCGAACCGGGGGGCGGAGAGACCCAGTACTTC. This encodes CASKKLEPGGGETQYF.

About this clonotype: The junction and the germline gene differ at one end; a read error may be behind it. This rearrangement joins TRBV11-2 to TRBJ2-2; D may match TRBD1 or TRBD2 (5 bases each). The CDR3 covers 16 residues. Germline V gene sequence: CDR1 SGHAT, CDR2 FQNNGV. DNA of the CDR3: TGTGCCAGCAGCTTAGGTTCAGGGACCAACACCGGGGAGCTGCTTTTT. The encoded protein is CASSLGSGTNTGELLF.

This clonotype was seen a handful of times. This chain's CDR3 is CASIRGTTIPSTGELFF. CDR3 nucleotides: TGTGCCAGCATCAGGGGAACGACAATACCGTCCACCGGGGAGCTGTTTTTT. This sequence joins TRBV6-5 and TRBJ2-2, with D maybe TRBD1 (6 bases). V lost 7 bases and J 4 bases, leaving 22 bases between the germline ends. The CDR3 length is 17 residues. Germline assignment: CDR1 MNHEY and CDR2 SVGAGI.

This clonotype has a single count. One base away lies a much larger clone, so this may be a sequencing read error. This chain joins TRBV7-2 and TRBJ2-1; D is perhaps TRBD1 (6 bases). The V end was cut by 4 bases, the J end by 5 bases, with 18 bases between. The length of the CDR3 is 16 residues. Germline assignment: CDR1 SGHTA and CDR2 FQGNSA. In DNA form, the CDR3 reads TGTGCCAGCAGCTCGGACTGGAAGAGGGGGAACAATGAGCAGTTCTTC. Translation gives CASSSDWKRGNNEQFF. Looking up the rest from reference TRBV7-2 and TRBJ2-1 gives the full variable domain: GAGVSQSPSNKVTEKGKDVELRCDPISGHTALYWYRQSLGQGLEFLIYFQGNSAPDKSGLPSDRFSAERTGGSVSTLTIQRTQQEDSAVYLCASSSDWKRGNNEQFFGPGTRLTVL.

V is TRBV7-3 and J is TRBJ1-1; D not resolved. In germline, CDR1 is SGHTA, CDR2 FQGTGA. V was clipped by 0 bases and J by 4 bases, with 9 bases between them. This CDR3 is built from 14 residues. The CDR3 sequence is CASSLTPSRTEAFF. The CDR3 nucleotides are TGTGCCAGCAGCTTAACCCCCTCCCGCACTGAAGCTTTCTTT.

This chain connects TRBV18 to TRBJ2-5; 12 positions agree with TRBD2. CDR1 is KGHSH, CDR2 LQKENI, per germline. V gave up 0 bases and J gave up 0 bases; unmatched junction bases: 8. The CDR3 sequence is 19 residues long. Written as DNA, the CDR3 is TGTGCCAGCTCACCACCTCGGACTAGCGGGACGCAAAACCAAGAGACCCAGTACTTC. Residues: CASSPPRTSGTQNQETQYF. The full variable domain, with the rest looked up from reference TRBV18 and TRBJ2-5, is NAGVMQNPRHLVRRRGQEARLRCSPMKGHSHVYWYRQLPEEGLKFMVYLQKENIIDESGMPKERFSAEFPKEGPSILRIQQVVRGDSAAYFCASSPPRTSGTQNQETQYFGPGTRLLVL.

With respect to this clonotype: Its ends do not fully match the called genes, so a read error is possible. The chain joins TRBV7-7 to TRBJ1-3, with 8 bases fitting TRBD1. Germline CDR1 reads SSHAT; CDR2 reads FNYEAQ (reference sequence). The CDR3 is 16 residues long. The chain's CDR3 is CASSCYLRGPENTIYF. CDR3 nucleotide sequence: TGTGCTAGCAGCTGCTACCTCAGGGGGCCTGAAAACACCATATATTTT.

This clonotype was observed at least ten times. The chain is built from TRBV7-9 and TRBJ2-1; D gene ambiguous. V dropped 1 base and J dropped 0 bases, with 7 bases sitting between them. Germline assignment: CDR1 SEHNR and CDR2 FQNEAQ (reference sequence). The CDR3 has 15 amino acids. The CDR3 loop is CASSLGSNSYNEQFF. CDR3 nucleotide sequence: TGTGCCAGCAGCTTAGGCTCCAACTCCTACAATGAGCAGTTCTTC.

The chain carries TRBV19 and TRBJ1-5, with 8 bases aligning to TRBD1. Losses at the gene ends were 3 bases for V and 6 bases for J; bases not matched to a gene: 4. From germline, CDR1 is LNHDA and CDR2 SQIVND (reference sequence). The CDR3 covers 14 residues. This chain's CDR3 is CASSIRTGGQPQHF. The CDR3 DNA follows: TGTGCCAGTAGTATTAGAACAGGGGGTCAGCCCCAGCATTTT.

This clonotype was observed a few times. The chain has TRBV7-9 and TRBJ1-2; a weak D match, TRBD1 (5 bases). CDR1 is SEHNR and CDR2 is FQNEAQ in the germline V gene (reference sequence). This CDR3 spans 17 amino acids. The ends were cut back, 5 bases at V and 2 bases at J, with 21 bases in the middle. CDR3 DNA sequence: TGTGCCAGCAGCCTCACGGGACCACCACCAGAGAACTATGGCTACACCTTC. Amino acids: CASSLTGPPPENYGYTF.

Regarding this clonotype: This may stem from a read error, because a much larger clone lies one nucleotide away. The V gene is TRBV7-8, the J gene TRBJ2-1; D might be TRBD1 (5 bases). The CDR3 runs 13 residues. Germline CDR1 SGHVS, CDR2 FQNEAQ. This CDR3 reads CASSLDRSNAQFF. Written as DNA, the CDR3 is TGTGCCAGCAGCTTAGACAGGTCCAATGCGCAGTTCTTC.

This clonotype was seen ten or more times. The genes are TRBV28 and TRBJ1-6; D gene unclear. Trimming removed 3 bases at V and 15 bases at J, with 9 bases between. Germline CDR1 is MDHEN and CDR2 is SYDVKM. This CDR3 region has 11 residues. The CDR3 loop reads CASSLNQYLHF. CDR3 DNA sequence: TGTGCCAGCAGTTTGAACCAGTACCTCCACTTT.

The chain couples TRBV28 to TRBJ2-5, with 7 bases matching TRBD2. The CDR3 runs to 16 residues. Germline V lookup: CDR1 MDHEN, CDR2 SYDVKM. The V gene end was trimmed by 3 bases and the J gene end by 0 bases; junction bases not matched to a gene: 7. Here the CDR3 reads CASSFFLAVDQETQYF. Written as DNA, the CDR3 is TGTGCCAGCAGTTTCTTTCTAGCGGTCGACCAAGAGACCCAGTACTTC.

The J gene is TRBJ2-3, the V gene TRBV15, with D uncertain. Germline assignment: CDR1 LNHNV and CDR2 YYDKDF (reference sequence). The ends were cut back, 1 base at V and 0 bases at J, with 8 bases in the middle. The CDR3 consists of 15 residues. CDR3: CATSRGGPSTDTQYF. DNA for the CDR3: TGTGCCACCAGCAGAGGAGGACCTAGCACAGATACGCAGTATTTT.

The genes are TRBV19 and TRBJ1-2; D is ambiguous. From germline, CDR1 is LNHDA and CDR2 SQIVND (reference sequence). Trimming removed 1 base from V and 7 bases from J, with 7 bases in between. The CDR3 is made up of 12 amino acids. This chain's CDR3 is CASSIAGSGYTF. CDR3 DNA: TGTGCCAGTAGTATAGCGGGGAGTGGCTACACCTTC.

The chain's CDR3 is CASSSRDRGVNEQFF. The DNA for the CDR3 is TGTGCCAGCAGTTCCCGGGACAGGGGGGTCAATGAGCAGTTCTTC. The chain joins TRBV12-3 or TRBV12-4 to TRBJ2-1; 11 bases are a match to TRBD1. The trim removed 4 bases at V and 6 bases at J, leaving 5 bases unmatched. The CDR3 is made up of 15 amino acids.

This chain connects TRBV5-6 to TRBJ1-1; possibly TRBD1 for D (5 bases). Trimming left V 7 bases short and J 1 base short, with 11 bases between. There are 13 residues in the CDR3. In germline, CDR1 is SGHDT, CDR2 YYEEEE. For the CDR3, the DNA is TGTGCCAGCTCGTCGACAGAGAACACTGAAGCTTTCTTT. Its protein product is CASSSTENTEAFF.

In the case of this clonotype: Being one base from a much bigger clone, this may be a read error. Without the conserved terminal phenylalanine or tryptophan, this CDR3 likely stems from a read error. The chain combines TRBV7-6 with TRBJ2-5; D is ambiguous. V dropped 4 bases and J dropped 3 bases, with 9 bases sitting between them. CDR3 length: 13 residues. Germline V gives CDR1 SGHVS, CDR2 FNYEAQ. The CDR3 sequence is CASSSDSKETQYL. In DNA, the CDR3 is TGTGCCAGCAGCTCCGACTCGAAAGAGACCCAGTACTTA.

The gene calls are TRBV24-1 and TRBJ1-1, with a weak D call TRBD1 (5 bases). The CDR3 contains 20 residues. V was clipped by 1 base and J by 0 bases, with 23 bases between them. Germline V gene sequence: CDR1 KGHDR, CDR2 SFDVKD. CDR3 region: CATSDFVWRQTNPMNTEAFF. CDR3 nucleotide sequence: TGTGCCACCAGTGATTTTGTCTGGAGACAGACTAATCCGATGAACACTGAAGCTTTCTTT.

This clonotype was picked up many times. This chain joins TRBV7-8 and TRBJ1-1; D gene ambiguous. CDR1 SGHVS and CDR2 FQNEAQ come from the germline V gene. The CDR3 is 13 residues long. The V end was cut by 0 bases, the J end by 1 base, with 3 bases between. This chain's CDR3 is CASSLAENTEAFF. The CDR3 DNA reads as TGTGCCAGCAGCTTAGCGGAGAACACTGAAGCTTTCTTT.

The chain is built from TRBV4-2 and TRBJ1-4; perhaps TRBD1 as D (6 bases). The CDR3 loop spans 16 amino acids. The germline CDR1 and CDR2 sequences are LGHNA and YNFKEQ. Trimming cost V 2 bases and J 7 bases, with 17 bases left between them. CDR3 sequence: CASSQSAGARGEKLFF. The CDR3 DNA follows: TGTGCCAGCAGCCAATCCGCAGGGGCCAGGGGTGAAAAACTGTTTTTT.

V and J are TRBV12-3 or TRBV12-4 and TRBJ2-5, with a possible D match to TRBD1 (5 bases). The CDR3 is made up of 14 amino acids. The V end lost 5 bases, the J end lost 4 bases, and 14 bases lay between the germline ends. CDR3 loop: CASSPSGFGETQYF. The CDR3 nucleotides are TGTGCCAGCAGTCCCTCAGGGTTCGGAGAGACCCAGTACTTC.